Below are 22 T cell receptor beta chains sequenced from a single sample in a study of cytomegalovirus exposure and HLA in healthy donors. Produced via immunoSEQ multiplex PCR; TCRdb's table is partial and in-frame only. This sample has over 150,000 clones, with just under 90% found just once. The source material was PBMCs. These receptors were obtained from a man in his late teens or twenties in good health and CMV-seropositive.

The J gene is TRBJ2-1, the V gene TRBV11-2, with TRBD2 identical over 8 bases. J was trimmed by 3 bases and V by 5 bases; bases with no gene match: 6. Germline loops: CDR1 SGHAT, CDR2 FQNNGV. CDR3 length equals 15 residues. Written as DNA, the CDR3 is TGTGCCAGCAGCCACACTAGCGGAGACTACAATGAGCAGTTCTTC. Its protein product is CASSHTSGDYNEQFF.

This CDR3 is CASRLSTSHEQFF. The CDR3 coding sequence is TGTGCCAGCAGACTCTCGACTTCCCATGAGCAGTTCTTC. This chain links TRBV27 with TRBJ2-1; D uncertain. The CDR3 runs 13 residues. V was pared by 6 bases and J by 8 bases, with 14 bases between. Germline loops: CDR1 MNHEY, CDR2 SMNVEV (reference sequence).

This clone was counted a single time. CDR3 coding DNA: TGTGCCAGCAGCTTAGGGACAGGGTTCTACGAGCAGTACTTC. It encodes CASSLGTGFYEQYF. The chain recombines TRBV11-3 with TRBJ2-7; 8 nucleotides match TRBD1. Germline V gene sequence: CDR1 SGHNT, CDR2 YENEEA. V trimming: 1 base; J trimming: 3 bases; junction bases outside the gene matches: 2. The CDR3 is made up of 14 amino acids.

This clone has only one observation. The chain carries TRBV5-1 and TRBJ2-3, with 9 bases identical to TRBD2. The V gene end was trimmed by 7 bases and the J gene end by 12 bases; junction bases not matched to a gene: 24. CDR3 length: 17 residues. Germline assignment: CDR1 SGHRS and CDR2 YFSETQ. This CDR3 is CASFPSGAGGPQSAQYF. As DNA, the CDR3 is TGCGCCAGCTTCCCCTCGGGCGCGGGAGGGCCCCAATCGGCACAGTATTTT.

The V gene is TRBV7-2, the J gene TRBJ2-1; TRBD2 aligns across 10 bases. V gave up 5 bases and J gave up 5 bases; unmatched junction bases: 6. Germline V gene lookup returns CDR1 SGHTA and CDR2 FQGNSA. The CDR3 is 15 residues long. DNA for the CDR3: TGTGCCAGCAGCCTGAGGACTAGCGGAAACAATGAGCAGTTCTTC. This translates into CASSLRTSGNNEQFF.

The rearrangement joins TRBV28 to TRBJ2-7; 7 bases line up with TRBD2. The J segment lost 7 bases and the V segment lost 6 bases, leaving 9 bases of the junction unmatched. Per germline, CDR1 MDHEN and CDR2 SYDVKM. The CDR3 contains 13 residues. The CDR3 loop reads CASRGRAREEQYF. The CDR3 bases are TGTGCCAGCAGGGGGAGGGCACGCGAAGAGCAGTACTTC.

V usage is TRBV9 and J usage is TRBJ2-1; tentative D call: TRBD2 (6 bases). Germline assignment: CDR1 SGDLS and CDR2 YYNGEE. This CDR3 is built from 16 residues. V was shortened by 4 bases and J by 6 bases, with 20 bases between the two germline ends. The CDR3 spells CASSPRGLEGVNEQFF. In DNA form, the CDR3 reads TGTGCCAGCAGCCCGCGGGGACTCGAAGGGGTCAATGAGCAGTTCTTC.

The chain uses TRBV5-6 and TRBJ2-7; D may be TRBD2 (5 bases). The CDR3 runs 12 residues. V was clipped by 4 bases and J by 0 bases, with 5 bases between them. Germline V gene lookup returns CDR1 SGHDT and CDR2 YYEEEE. The chain's CDR3 is CASSGSSYEQYF. In DNA form, the CDR3 reads TGTGCCAGCAGCGGGAGCTCCTACGAGCAGTACTTC.

The chain recombines TRBV5-1 with TRBJ1-1; TRBD1 matches at 7 bases. V was pared by 0 bases and J by 1 base, with 3 bases of the junction left unmatched. Germline V CDR1 and CDR2: SGHRS, YFSETQ. The CDR3 length is 15 residues. The CDR3 spells CASSLGTGANTEAFF. The CDR3 coding sequence is TGCGCCAGCAGCTTGGGTACAGGGGCGAACACTGAAGCTTTCTTT.

The chain is built from TRBV7-9 and TRBJ1-2, with 7 bases aligning to TRBD1. The V gene's germline CDR1 is SEHNR and CDR2 FQNEAQ (reference sequence). V gave up 3 bases and J gave up 6 bases; unmatched junction bases: 4. The CDR3 is made up of 13 amino acids. The CDR3 sequence: CASSFTGENGYTF. CDR3 sequence (DNA): TGTGCCAGCAGCTTTACAGGGGAAAATGGCTACACCTTC. Looking up the rest from reference TRBV7-9 and TRBJ1-2 gives the full variable domain: DTGVSQNPRHKITKRGQNVTFRCDPISEHNRLYWYRQTLGQGPEFLTYFQNEAQLEKSRLLSDRFSAERPKGSFSTLEIQRTEQGDSAMYLCASSFTGENGYTFGSGTRLTVV.

The chain has TRBV2 and TRBJ2-1; no firm D call. The CDR3 loop spans 13 amino acids. CDR1 SNHLY and CDR2 FYNNEI come from the germline V gene. CDR3 in amino acids: CVGFGSGYNEQFF. CDR3 nucleotide sequence: TGTGTGGGTTTCGGGTCTGGATACAATGAGCAGTTCTTC.

The J gene is TRBJ2-7, the V gene TRBV5-1; 7 positions match TRBD1. The CDR3 spans 15 residues. Unmatched junction bases numbered 6, after V lost 0 bases and J lost 3 bases. The germline CDR1 and CDR2 sequences are SGHRS and YFSETQ. DNA of the CDR3: TGCGCCAGCAGCTTGGCACAGGGGCTAAGCTACGAGCAGTACTTC. Translated: CASSLAQGLSYEQYF. The full variable domain, completed using reference TRBV5-1 and TRBJ2-7, is KAGVTQTPRYLIKTRGQQVTLSCSPISGHRSVSWYQQTPGQGLQFLFEYFSETQRNKGNFPGRFSGRQFSNSRSEMNVSTLELGDSALYLCASSLAQGLSYEQYFGPGTRLTVT.

This sequence joins TRBV29-1 and TRBJ2-1, with 7 bases matching TRBD2. The CDR3 extends over 15 amino acids. Unmatched junction bases numbered 13, after V lost 7 bases and J lost 4 bases. Germline CDR1 and CDR2: SQVTM and ANQGSEA. The CDR3: CSGVGGGSPYNEQFF. The DNA of the CDR3 is TGCAGCGGAGTCGGGGGAGGGTCCCCATACAATGAGCAGTTCTTC.

In regard to this clone: Other nucleotide sequences in the sample specify the same CDR3. V is TRBV28 and J is TRBJ2-7; 8 positions match TRBD1. V gave up 2 bases and J gave up 3 bases; unmatched junction bases: 0. The germline CDR1 and CDR2 sequences are MDHEN and SYDVKM. This CDR3 contains 13 residues. CDR3 region: CASSLGQGYEQYF. The CDR3 coding sequence is TGTGCCAGCAGTTTAGGACAGGGCTACGAGCAGTACTTC.

The chain is built from TRBV5-4 and TRBJ2-3; weak D call: TRBD1 (5 bases). The CDR3 totals 14 residues. Germline CDR1 and CDR2: SGHNT and YYREEE (reference sequence). Trimming stripped 0 bases from V and 4 bases from J, with 9 bases between. The CDR3 spells CASSLEMGPDTQYF. For the CDR3, the DNA is TGTGCCAGCAGCTTGGAAATGGGGCCAGATACGCAGTATTTT.

The chain is built from TRBV12-5 and TRBJ1-4, with D perhaps TRBD1 (6 bases). V lost 5 bases to trimming and J lost 1 base, with 23 bases between them. The germline V gene encodes CDR1 LGHNT and CDR2 FRNRAP. The CDR3 consists of 19 residues. This CDR3 reads CASGNPRTGFPVTNEKLFF. The CDR3, as DNA: TGTGCTAGTGGTAACCCACGAACAGGGTTTCCAGTAACTAATGAAAAACTGTTTTTT.

The V call is TRBV4-2, the J call TRBJ2-3, with a tentative D call TRBD2 (5 bases). Trimming left V 0 bases short and J 0 bases short, with 13 bases between. The CDR3 has 17 residues. Looked up from germline, CDR1 is LGHNA and CDR2 is YNFKEQ. DNA for the CDR3: TGTGCCAGCAGCCAAGATCAACGGCGGACTAGCACAGATACGCAGTATTTT. Translation: CASSQDQRRTSTDTQYF.

The table lists this clone with a few counts. V is TRBV18 and J is TRBJ1-3; D perhaps matches TRBD1 (6 bases). There are 15 residues in the CDR3. Deletions cut 2 bases from V and 8 bases from J, with 16 bases between. Germline lookup yields CDR1 KGHSH and CDR2 LQKENI. The CDR3 bases are TGTGCCAGCTCACCAAGGACAGTTCTTGGGGACACCATATATTTT. This codes for CASSPRTVLGDTIYF.

CDR3 protein: CASGGPNQPQHF. The CDR3 DNA sequence: TGTGCCAGCGGAGGGCCCAATCAGCCCCAGCATTTT. The chain uses TRBV9 and TRBJ1-5; no firm D call. There are 12 residues in the CDR3. The V gene's germline CDR1 is SGDLS and CDR2 YYNGEE. Deletions cut 7 bases from V and 3 bases from J, with 8 bases between.

V and J are TRBV28 and TRBJ1-2; tentatively, D is TRBD1 (6 bases). Trimming shortened V by 1 base and J by 9 bases, and 15 bases separated the two germline ends. The CDR3 contains 14 residues. The germline V gene encodes CDR1 MDHEN and CDR2 SYDVKM. For the CDR3, the DNA is TGTGCCAGCAGTTTATCTCAGGGGATCGGGAGCTACACCTTC. Translating gives CASSLSQGIGSYTF.

V gene TRBV5-8 combines with J gene TRBJ2-1; 9 nucleotides match TRBD2. CDR3 length: 16 amino acids. With 2 bases clipped from V and 7 bases from J, the junction kept 10 bases outside the gene matches. Germline loops: CDR1 SGHTS, CDR2 YDEGEE. The DNA of the CDR3 is TGTGCCAGCAGCTTCTTTCCGGGACTAGCACTAAATGAGCAGTTCTTC. Translation gives CASSFFPGLALNEQFF.

The V gene is TRBV5-6, the J gene TRBJ1-2; D gene unclear. The CDR3 runs 13 residues. The V end lost 1 base, the J end lost 5 bases, and 9 bases lay between the germline ends. Germline CDR1 SGHDT, CDR2 YYEEEE. The CDR3 sequence: CASSLQAVYGYTF. CDR3 sequence (DNA): TGTGCCAGCAGCTTGCAGGCAGTTTATGGCTACACCTTC.